This T cell receptor beta chain derives from a study of T-cell memory formation after mild COVID-19. TCRdb independently ran MiXCR on the 5' RACE reads; one entry per CDR3 protein. The sample includes some 300,000 distinct CDR3 sequences, under 25% seen only once; the top ten take around 23%. This clonotype turned up a few times. Between the trimmed V and J ends, which lost 5 bases and 5 bases, there was a span of 14 bases. CDR1 SGHNT and CDR2 YYREEE come from the germline V gene (reference sequence). This CDR3 contains 14 residues. The chain links TRBV5-4 to TRBJ2-1, with a possible D match to TRBD1 (6 bases). The source material was PBMCs or a T cell subset sorted from them (not recorded which). This clonotype was obtained from a man younger than 30 who had mild COVID-19 (a few samples of this study predate the infection). Cell type and time point are not known. The CDR3 loop reads CASSRSGQNNEQFF. In DNA, the CDR3 is TGTGCCAGCAGTAGATCCGGACAGAACAATGAGCAGTTCTTC.